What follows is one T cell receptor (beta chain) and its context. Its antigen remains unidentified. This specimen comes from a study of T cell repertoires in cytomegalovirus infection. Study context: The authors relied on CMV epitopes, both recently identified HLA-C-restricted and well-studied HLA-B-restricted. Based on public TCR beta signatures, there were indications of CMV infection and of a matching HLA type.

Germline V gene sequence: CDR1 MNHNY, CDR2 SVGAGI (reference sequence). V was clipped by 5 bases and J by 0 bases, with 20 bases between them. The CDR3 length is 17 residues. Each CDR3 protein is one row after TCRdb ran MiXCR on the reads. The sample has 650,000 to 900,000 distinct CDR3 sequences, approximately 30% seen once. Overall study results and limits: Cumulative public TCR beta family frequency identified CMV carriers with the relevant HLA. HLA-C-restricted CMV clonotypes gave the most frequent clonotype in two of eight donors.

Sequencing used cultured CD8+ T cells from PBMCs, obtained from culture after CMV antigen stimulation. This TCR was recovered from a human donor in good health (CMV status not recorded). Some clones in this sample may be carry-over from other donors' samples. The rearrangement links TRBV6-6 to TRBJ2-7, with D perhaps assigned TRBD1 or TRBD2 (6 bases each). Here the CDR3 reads CASSQPGAAPSSYEQYF. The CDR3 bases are TGTGCCAGCAGTCAACCGGGGGCGGCTCCTAGCTCCTACGAGCAGTACTTC.